Listed here are 14 T cell receptor beta chains from one sample, sequenced in a study of molecular identifiers for immune sequencing clone quantification. TCRdb reprocessed the PCR reads via MiXCR and lists one record per CDR3 protein. The sample includes fewer than 45,000 distinct CDR3 sequences, approximately 17% of them seen just once. The sequenced sample consisted of naive CD8+ T cells from blood, with Jurkat cell RNA spiked in. The subset denotes: FACS-sorted CD8+CD4-CCR7+CD45RA+ naive T cells. The origin of the receptors is a human donor in good health. Some libraries in this study had Jurkat cell RNA spiked in.

As to this clonotype: Compared with germline, one end of the junction differs, possibly owing to a read error. The chain carries TRBV7-9 and TRBJ2-7, with TRBD1 matching 7 bases. The CDR3 is 13 residues long. Looked up from germline, CDR1 is SEHNR and CDR2 is FQNEAQ (reference sequence). Written as DNA, the CDR3 is TGTGCCGGCAGCCCGACAGGGTCCTACGAGCAGTACTTC. This encodes CAGSPTGSYEQYF.

This clonotype has a count of ten or more. The chain couples TRBV5-1 to TRBJ2-1; D might be TRBD2 (5 bases). CDR1 and CDR2 from the germline V gene are SGHRS and YFSETQ. V was shortened by 0 bases and J by 2 bases, with 12 bases between the two germline ends. The CDR3 is 16 residues long. The CDR3 here is CASSLGAGDTYNEQFF. The CDR3 DNA sequence: TGCGCCAGCAGCTTGGGGGCGGGTGACACCTACAATGAGCAGTTCTTC.

This clonotype was found many times. V is TRBV15 and J is TRBJ2-7; D remains unclear. Germline CDR1 LNHNV, CDR2 YYDKDF (reference sequence). V lost 5 bases and J lost 0, with 8 bases in between. The length of the CDR3 is 13 residues. In nucleotides, the CDR3 is TGTGCCACCAGCGGTGTAACCTCCTACGAGCAGTACTTC. Translation gives CATSGVTSYEQYF.

DNA for the CDR3: TGTGCCAGCAGCTTAGATACCTACGAGCAGTACTTC. Amino acids: CASSLDTYEQYF. The chain links TRBV13 to TRBJ2-7; D is unresolved. Trimming took off 1 base at V and 2 bases at J, with 3 bases between the two ends. The CDR3 totals 12 residues. Germline V gene sequence: CDR1 PRHDT, CDR2 FYEKMQ (reference sequence).

This clonotype occurred many times. CDR3 in DNA: TGTGCCAGCAGTTTTGTTGGAGAGACCCAGTACTTC. The encoded protein is CASSFVGETQYF. This chain joins TRBV28 and TRBJ2-5, with D uncertain. V was shortened by 3 bases and J by 4 bases, with 6 bases between the two germline ends. This CDR3 has 12 residues. Per the germline V gene, CDR1 is MDHEN and CDR2 is SYDVKM.

In DNA form, the CDR3 reads TGTGCCAGTAGTTCCACTAGCGGGAGCCCAGATACGCAGTATTTT. It specifies CASSSTSGSPDTQYF. V is TRBV19 and J is TRBJ2-3; 11 bases align to TRBD2. The V gene end was trimmed by 5 bases and the J gene end by 4 bases; junction bases not matched to a gene: 5. Germline V CDR1 and CDR2: LNHDA, SQIVND (reference sequence). The CDR3 covers 15 residues.

This clonotype was counted ten times or more. V gene TRBV28 combines with J gene TRBJ2-7; no definite D call. Per the germline V gene, CDR1 is MDHEN and CDR2 is SYDVKM. Trimming left V 2 bases short and J 4 bases short, with 9 bases between. This CDR3 has 13 amino acids. The CDR3 sequence is CASSLGRLYEQYF. DNA of the CDR3: TGTGCCAGCAGTTTAGGCAGATTGTACGAGCAGTACTTC.

The sample holds many counts of this clonotype. The gene calls are TRBV11-2 and TRBJ2-1, with 13 bases aligning to TRBD2. Germline V gives CDR1 SGHAT, CDR2 FQNNGV. This CDR3 region has 19 residues. V shed 2 bases, J shed 0 bases, and the junction held 7 bases outside the gene matches. Here the CDR3 reads CASSLFRLAGGSSYNEQFF. The CDR3 DNA reads as TGTGCCAGCAGCTTATTTCGACTAGCGGGAGGAAGCTCCTACAATGAGCAGTTCTTC.

The sample holds many counts of this clonotype. V gene TRBV7-9 combines with J gene TRBJ2-5; a possible D gene is TRBD2 (5 bases). The CDR3 runs 15 residues. The germline V gene encodes CDR1 SEHNR and CDR2 FQNEAQ (reference sequence). Trimming stripped 4 bases from V and 5 bases from J, with 17 bases between. CDR3 in DNA: TGTGCCAGCAGCTCCAGAGAGAGGAGGAGCGAGACCCAGTACTTC. Its protein is CASSSRERRSETQYF. Combining the CDR3 with reference TRBV7-9 and TRBJ2-5 gives the whole variable domain DTGVSQNPRHKITKRGQNVTFRCDPISEHNRLYWYRQTLGQGPEFLTYFQNEAQLEKSRLLSDRFSAERPKGSFSTLEIQRTEQGDSAMYLCASSSRERRSETQYFGPGTRLLVL.

This clonotype was recorded many times. The chain recombines TRBV2 with TRBJ2-5, with D unresolved. Germline-derived CDR1 and CDR2 are SNHLY and FYNNEI. The V end lost 3 bases, the J end lost 2 bases, and 7 bases lay between the germline ends. The CDR3 runs 13 residues. The CDR3 bases are TGTGCCAGCAGTGATGGGTATCAAGAGACCCAGTACTTC. Its protein product is CASSDGYQETQYF.

This clonotype occurred many times. V gene TRBV7-3 combines with J gene TRBJ2-2; weak D call: TRBD2 (5 bases). Per the germline V gene, CDR1 is SGHTA and CDR2 is FQGTGA. The CDR3 sequence is 14 residues long. Trimming left V 5 bases short and J 7 bases short, with 14 bases between. CDR3 protein: CASSPRTGLGELFF. DNA of the CDR3: TGTGCCAGCAGCCCCCGGACTGGGCTCGGGGAGCTGTTTTTT.

The sample holds many counts of this clonotype. The rearrangement links TRBV20-1 to TRBJ2-7, with TRBD2 identical over 7 bases. With V trimmed by 8 bases and J by 4 bases, 11 bases remained unmatched. CDR1 DFQATT and CDR2 SNEGSKA come from the germline V gene (reference sequence). The CDR3 covers 13 residues. CDR3 coding DNA: TGCAGTCTTCTCGCGGGAGAGGAATACGAGCAGTACTTC. This sequence encodes CSLLAGEEYEQYF.

This clonotype was observed many times. The chain links TRBV9 to TRBJ2-5, with D perhaps TRBD2 (6 bases). The length of the CDR3 is 14 residues. V dropped 3 bases and J dropped 3 bases, with 12 bases sitting between them. Germline V lookup: CDR1 SGDLS, CDR2 YYNGEE. The CDR3 coding sequence is TGTGCCAGCAGCGATTCTAGCGCCGAAGAGACCCAGTACTTC. The encoded protein is CASSDSSAEETQYF.

This clonotype was picked up many times. This sequence joins TRBV7-9 and TRBJ2-1; 11 bases align to TRBD2. The V segment lost 2 bases and the J segment 9 bases; nucleotides outside the gene matches: 6. The CDR3 length is 15 residues. Per germline, CDR1 SEHNR and CDR2 FQNEAQ (reference sequence). The CDR3 here is CASSLILAGASEQFF. CDR3 DNA: TGTGCCAGCAGCTTAATACTAGCGGGAGCCAGTGAGCAGTTCTTC. The full variable domain, its missing parts supplied by reference TRBV7-9 and TRBJ2-1, is DTGVSQNPRHKITKRGQNVTFRCDPISEHNRLYWYRQTLGQGPEFLTYFQNEAQLEKSRLLSDRFSAERPKGSFSTLEIQRTEQGDSAMYLCASSLILAGASEQFFGPGTRLTVL.